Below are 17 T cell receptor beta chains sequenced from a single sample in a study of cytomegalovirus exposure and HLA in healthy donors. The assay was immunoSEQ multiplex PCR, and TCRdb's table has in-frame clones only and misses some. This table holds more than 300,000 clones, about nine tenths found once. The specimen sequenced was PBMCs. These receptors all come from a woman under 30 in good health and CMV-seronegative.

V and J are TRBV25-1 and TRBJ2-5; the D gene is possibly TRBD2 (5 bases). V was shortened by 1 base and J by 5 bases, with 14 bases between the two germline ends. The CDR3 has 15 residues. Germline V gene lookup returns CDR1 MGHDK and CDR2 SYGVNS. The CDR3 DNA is TGTGCCAGCAGTGAATTAAGGGAGTACCGGGAGACCCAGTACTTC. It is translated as CASSELREYRETQYF.

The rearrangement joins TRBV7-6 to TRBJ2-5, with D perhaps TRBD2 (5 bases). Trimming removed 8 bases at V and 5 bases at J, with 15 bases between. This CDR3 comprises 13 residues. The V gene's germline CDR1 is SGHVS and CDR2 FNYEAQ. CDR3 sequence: CASAPSGKETQYF. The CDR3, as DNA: TGTGCCAGCGCCCCCTCCGGGAAGGAGACCCAGTACTTC.

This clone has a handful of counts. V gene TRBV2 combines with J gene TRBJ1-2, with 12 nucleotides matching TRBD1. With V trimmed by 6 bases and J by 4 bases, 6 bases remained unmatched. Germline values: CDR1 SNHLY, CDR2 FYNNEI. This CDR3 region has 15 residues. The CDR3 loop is CASRGQGAALYGYTF. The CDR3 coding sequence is TGTGCCAGCAGGGGACAGGGGGCAGCCCTCTATGGCTACACCTTC. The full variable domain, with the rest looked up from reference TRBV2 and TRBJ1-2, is EPEVTQTPSHQVTQMGQEVILRCVPISNHLYFYWYRQILGQKVEFLVSFYNNEISEKSEIFDDQFSVERPDGSNFTLKIRSTKLEDSAMYFCASRGQGAALYGYTFGSGTRLTVV.

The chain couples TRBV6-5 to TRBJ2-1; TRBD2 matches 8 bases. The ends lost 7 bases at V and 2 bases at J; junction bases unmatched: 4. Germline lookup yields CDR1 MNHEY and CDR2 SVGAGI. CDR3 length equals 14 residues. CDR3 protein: CASTGGGPYNEQFF. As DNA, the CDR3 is TGTGCCAGCACGGGCGGGGGGCCCTACAATGAGCAGTTCTTC.

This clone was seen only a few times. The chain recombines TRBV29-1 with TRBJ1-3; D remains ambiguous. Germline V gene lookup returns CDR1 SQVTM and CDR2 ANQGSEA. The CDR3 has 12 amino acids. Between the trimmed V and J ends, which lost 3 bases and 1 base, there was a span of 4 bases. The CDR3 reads CSVEESGNTIYF. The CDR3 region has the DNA TGCAGCGTTGAGGAGTCTGGAAACACCATATATTTT.

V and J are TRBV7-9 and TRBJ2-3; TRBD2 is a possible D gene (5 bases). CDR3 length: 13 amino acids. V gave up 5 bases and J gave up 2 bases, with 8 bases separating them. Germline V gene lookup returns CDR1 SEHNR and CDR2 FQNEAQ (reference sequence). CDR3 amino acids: CASSTGVTDTQYF. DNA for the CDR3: TGTGCCAGCAGCACCGGGGTCACAGATACGCAGTATTTT.

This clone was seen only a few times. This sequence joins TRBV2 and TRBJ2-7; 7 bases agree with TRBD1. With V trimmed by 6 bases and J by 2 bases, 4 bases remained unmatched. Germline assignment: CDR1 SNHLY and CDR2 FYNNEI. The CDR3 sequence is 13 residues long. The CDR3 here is CASRTGTAYEQYF. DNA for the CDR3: TGTGCCAGCAGGACCGGGACAGCCTACGAGCAGTACTTC.

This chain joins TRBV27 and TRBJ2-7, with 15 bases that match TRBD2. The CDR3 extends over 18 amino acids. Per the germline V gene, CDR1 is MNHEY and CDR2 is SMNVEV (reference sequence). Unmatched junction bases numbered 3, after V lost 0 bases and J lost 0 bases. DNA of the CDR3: TGTGCCAGCAGTTTATCGGGACTAGCGGGGGGCCCCTCCTACGAGCAGTACTTC. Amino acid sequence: CASSLSGLAGGPSYEQYF.

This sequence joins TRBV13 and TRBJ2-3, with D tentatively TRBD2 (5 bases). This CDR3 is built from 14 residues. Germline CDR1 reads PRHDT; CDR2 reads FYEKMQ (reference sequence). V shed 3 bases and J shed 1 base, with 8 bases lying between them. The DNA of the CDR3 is TGTGCCAGCAGCTTTGGACTTCGCACAGATACGCAGTATTTT. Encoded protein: CASSFGLRTDTQYF.

In nucleotides, the CDR3 is TGTGCCAGCTCAGCCCAGGGGTTGTACGAGCAGTACTTC. This gives the protein CASSAQGLYEQYF. V usage is TRBV18 and J usage is TRBJ2-7; D is possibly TRBD1 (6 bases). The CDR3 length is 13 residues. V was cut by 5 bases and J by 4 bases, with 12 bases left in between. Germline V gives CDR1 KGHSH, CDR2 LQKENI.

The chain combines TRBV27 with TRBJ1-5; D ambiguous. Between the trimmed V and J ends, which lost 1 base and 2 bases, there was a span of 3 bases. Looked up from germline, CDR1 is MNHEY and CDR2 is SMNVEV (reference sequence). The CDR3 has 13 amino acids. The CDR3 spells CASSLLGNQPQHF. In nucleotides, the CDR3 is TGTGCCAGCAGTTTATTAGGCAATCAGCCCCAGCATTTT.

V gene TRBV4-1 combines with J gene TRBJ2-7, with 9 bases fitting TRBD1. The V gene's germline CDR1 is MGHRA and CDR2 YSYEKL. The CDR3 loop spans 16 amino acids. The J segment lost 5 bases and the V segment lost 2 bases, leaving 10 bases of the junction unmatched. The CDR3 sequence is CASSQHTGGLENEQYF. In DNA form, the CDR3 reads TGCGCCAGCAGCCAACACACAGGGGGCTTGGAGAACGAGCAGTACTTC.

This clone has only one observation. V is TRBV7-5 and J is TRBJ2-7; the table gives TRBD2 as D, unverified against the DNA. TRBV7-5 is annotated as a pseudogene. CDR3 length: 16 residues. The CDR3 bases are TGTGTCAGAAGCTTATGGGCTATAGCGCCTTCCTACGAGCAGTACTTC. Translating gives CVRSLWAIAPSYEQYF.

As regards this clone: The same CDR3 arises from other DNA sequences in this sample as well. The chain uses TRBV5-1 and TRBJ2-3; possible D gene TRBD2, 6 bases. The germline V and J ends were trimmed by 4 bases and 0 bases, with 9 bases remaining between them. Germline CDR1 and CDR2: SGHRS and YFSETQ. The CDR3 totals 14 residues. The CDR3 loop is CASSLGTSTDTQYF. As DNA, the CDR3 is TGCGCCAGCAGCCTGGGGACTAGCACAGATACGCAGTATTTT.

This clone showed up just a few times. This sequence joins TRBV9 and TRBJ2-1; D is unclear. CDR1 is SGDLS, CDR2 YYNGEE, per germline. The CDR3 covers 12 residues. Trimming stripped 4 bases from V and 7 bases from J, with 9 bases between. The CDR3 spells CASSQVRNEQFF. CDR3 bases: TGTGCCAGCAGCCAGGTCCGTAATGAGCAGTTCTTC.

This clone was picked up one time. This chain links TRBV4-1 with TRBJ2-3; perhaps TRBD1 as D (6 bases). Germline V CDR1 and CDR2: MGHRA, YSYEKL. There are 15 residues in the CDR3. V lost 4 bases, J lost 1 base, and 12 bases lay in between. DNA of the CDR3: TGCGCCAGCAGCCTGCAGGGGCGCCGCACAGATACGCAGTATTTT. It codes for CASSLQGRRTDTQYF.

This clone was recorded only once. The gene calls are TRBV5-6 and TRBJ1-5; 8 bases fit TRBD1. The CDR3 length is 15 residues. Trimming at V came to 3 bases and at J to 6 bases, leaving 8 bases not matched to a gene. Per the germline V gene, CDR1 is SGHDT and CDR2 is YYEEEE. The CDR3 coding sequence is TGTGCCAGCAGCTACCGGGTCCAGGGGGCTCAGCCCCAGCATTTT. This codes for CASSYRVQGAQPQHF.